A selection of T cell receptor beta chains follows, all from one sample in a study of blood T cell repertoires in COVID-19. The repertoire was sequenced with immunoSEQ multiplex PCR; TCRdb's copy has only in-frame clones and lacks some. This table has roughly 100,000 clones, around 81% appearing once. The sample consisted of peripheral blood. Receptor source: a man of 80 years or more with acute or convalescent COVID-19. Both conserved end residues are part of each CDR3. Each record gives: V gene, clone size, J gene, D gene, CDR3 protein, CDR3 DNA. A D gene is named only where the DNA matches it firmly. Rows may omit the clone size; those that give it use once, few, many or a size class.

V gene: TRBV7-9; clone size: NA; J gene: TRBJ2-1; D gene: TRBD2; CDR3 protein: CASSLLAGGPSEQFF; CDR3 DNA: TGTGCCAGCAGCTTACTCGCGGGAGGGCCAAGTGAGCAGTTCTTC
V gene: TRBV28; clone size: NA; J gene: TRBJ2-7; D gene: TRBD2; CDR3 protein: CATKLAGGLAYEQYF; CDR3 DNA: TGTGCCACGAAACTAGCGGGAGGCTTAGCCTACGAGCAGTACTTC
V gene: TRBV7-2; clone size: NA; J gene: TRBJ1-5; D gene: TRBD1; CDR3 protein: CASSPGQGAFQPQHF; CDR3 DNA: TGTGCCAGCAGCCCTGGACAGGGGGCGTTTCAGCCCCAGCATTTT
V gene: TRBV18; clone size: NA; J gene: TRBJ1-5; D gene: NA; CDR3 protein: CASSPGRDNQPQHF; CDR3 DNA: TGTGCCAGCTCACCGGGCAGGGACAATCAGCCCCAGCATTTT
V gene: TRBV6-1; clone size: few; J gene: TRBJ1-4; D gene: NA; CDR3 protein: CASSTGPRTNEKLFF; CDR3 DNA: TGTGCCAGCAGTACAGGGCCGAGGACTAATGAAAAACTGTTTTTT
V gene: TRBV28; clone size: NA; J gene: TRBJ1-6; D gene: NA; CDR3 protein: CASSRGPALPTSPLHF; CDR3 DNA: TGTGCCAGCAGTAGAGGGCCTGCATTACCAACATCACCCCTCCACTTT
V gene: TRBV5-1; clone size: NA; J gene: TRBJ1-2; D gene: TRBD1; CDR3 protein: CASSRDSLYRGYTF; CDR3 DNA: TGCGCCAGCAGCCGGGACAGCCTCTATCGGGGCTACACCTTC
V gene: TRBV5-4; clone size: NA; J gene: TRBJ1-2; D gene: TRBD1; CDR3 protein: CASSLASTGVDYGYTF; CDR3 DNA: TGTGCCAGCAGCTTGGCCAGTACAGGGGTAGACTATGGCTACACCTTC
V gene: TRBV6-5; clone size: NA; J gene: TRBJ2-3; D gene: TRBD2; CDR3 protein: CASRETSGTDTQYF; CDR3 DNA: TGTGCCAGCAGGGAGACTAGCGGAACAGATACGCAGTATTTT
V gene: TRBV28; clone size: NA; J gene: TRBJ2-1; D gene: NA; CDR3 protein: CASCIAVSYNEQFF; CDR3 DNA: TGTGCCAGCTGTATAGCGGTTTCCTACAATGAGCAGTTCTTC
V gene: TRBV3-1/TRBV3-2; clone size: NA; J gene: TRBJ2-6; D gene: TRBD1; CDR3 protein: CASSPQVTGVTGANVLTF; CDR3 DNA: TGTGCCAGCAGCCCCCAAGTGACAGGGGTAACTGGGGCCAACGTCCTGACTTTC
V gene: TRBV6-5; clone size: NA; J gene: TRBJ2-7; D gene: NA; CDR3 protein: CASRTRDFYEQYF; CDR3 DNA: TGTGCCAGCAGAACCCGGGACTTCTACGAGCAGTACTTC
V gene: TRBV6-4; clone size: NA; J gene: TRBJ2-1; D gene: TRBD2; CDR3 protein: CASRTSGYNEQFF; CDR3 DNA: TGTGCCAGTCGGACTAGCGGCTACAATGAGCAGTTCTTC
V gene: TRBV19; clone size: once; J gene: TRBJ2-5; D gene: NA; CDR3 protein: CASKTTSQETQYF; CDR3 DNA: TGTGCCAGTAAGACTACCTCCCAAGAGACCCAGTACTTC
V gene: TRBV28; clone size: NA; J gene: TRBJ1-2; D gene: NA; CDR3 protein: CASFNQGDAYGYTF; CDR3 DNA: TGTGCCAGCTTTAATCAGGGTGATGCATATGGCTACACCTTC
V gene: TRBV5-8; clone size: NA; J gene: TRBJ1-6; D gene: TRBD1; CDR3 protein: CASSRRTGNSPLHF; CDR3 DNA: TGTGCCAGCAGCCGAAGGACAGGGAATTCACCCCTCCACTTT
V gene: TRBV6-5; clone size: NA; J gene: TRBJ2-7; D gene: NA; CDR3 protein: CASSYSGQGIFYEQYF; CDR3 DNA: TGTGCCAGCAGTTACTCGGGCCAGGGGATTTTCTACGAGCAGTACTTC
V gene: TRBV28; clone size: NA; J gene: TRBJ1-2; D gene: NA; CDR3 protein: CASSTGGTGYTF; CDR3 DNA: TGTGCCAGCAGTACGGGAGGGACCGGCTACACCTTC
V gene: TRBV11-2; clone size: NA; J gene: TRBJ2-2; D gene: NA; CDR3 protein: CASSLGTANTGELFF; CDR3 DNA: TGTGCCAGCAGCTTAGGGACAGCCAACACCGGGGAGCTGTTTTTT
V gene: TRBV9; clone size: NA; J gene: TRBJ2-3; D gene: TRBD2; CDR3 protein: CASSLSGSLDTQYF; CDR3 DNA: TGTGCCAGCAGTCTTAGCGGGAGTTTGGATACGCAGTATTTT
V gene: TRBV9; clone size: NA; J gene: TRBJ2-1; D gene: TRBD2; CDR3 protein: CASRPSGLSGDEQFF; CDR3 DNA: TGTGCCAGCAGACCTAGCGGCCTGAGCGGAGATGAGCAGTTCTTC
V gene: TRBV7-3; clone size: NA; J gene: TRBJ2-5; D gene: NA; CDR3 protein: CASSFGQGETQYF; CDR3 DNA: TGTGCCAGCAGCTTCGGCCAGGGAGAGACCCAGTACTTC
V gene: TRBV11-2; clone size: NA; J gene: TRBJ2-1; D gene: TRBD2; CDR3 protein: CASSSRGLAGGLNEQFF; CDR3 DNA: TGTGCCAGCAGCTCCCGAGGGTTAGCGGGAGGCCTTAATGAGCAGTTCTTC
V gene: TRBV19; clone size: NA; J gene: TRBJ1-5; D gene: TRBD1; CDR3 protein: CASSIEGTGAFNQPQHF; CDR3 DNA: TGTGCCAGTAGTATAGAGGGAACAGGGGCCTTCAATCAGCCCCAGCATTTT
V gene: TRBV10-3; clone size: NA; J gene: TRBJ2-5; D gene: NA; CDR3 protein: CAISESTEETQYF; CDR3 DNA: TGTGCCATCAGTGAATCTACAGAAGAGACCCAGTACTTC
V gene: TRBV12-5; clone size: NA; J gene: TRBJ2-1; D gene: TRBD2; CDR3 protein: CASGLVHRWTSGTSSYNEQFF; CDR3 DNA: TGTGCTAGTGGTTTGGTACATAGGTGGACTAGCGGGACCAGCTCCTACAATGAGCAGTTCTTC
V gene: TRBV5-1; clone size: NA; J gene: TRBJ2-7; D gene: TRBD2; CDR3 protein: CASSLDPGLAGGSYEQYF; CDR3 DNA: TGCGCCAGCAGCTTGGATCCGGGACTAGCGGGAGGCTCCTACGAGCAGTACTTC
V gene: TRBV7-9; clone size: once; J gene: TRBJ2-1; D gene: TRBD1; CDR3 protein: CASSYAGQGNHEQFF; CDR3 DNA: TGTGCCAGCAGCTATGCCGGACAGGGAAACCATGAGCAGTTCTTC
V gene: TRBV7-8; clone size: NA; J gene: TRBJ2-1; D gene: TRBD1; CDR3 protein: CASRSGTVTYNEQFF; CDR3 DNA: TGTGCCAGCAGGTCCGGGACAGTAACCTACAATGAGCAGTTCTTC
V gene: TRBV18; clone size: NA; J gene: TRBJ2-1; D gene: TRBD1; CDR3 protein: CASSPRQGGEQFF; CDR3 DNA: TGTGCCAGCTCACCACGACAGGGGGGTGAGCAGTTCTTC
V gene: TRBV19; clone size: once; J gene: TRBJ1-1; D gene: NA; CDR3 protein: CASSTGLWAEAFF; CDR3 DNA: TGTGCCAGTAGTACAGGGCTCTGGGCTGAAGCTTTCTTT
V gene: TRBV3-1/TRBV3-2; clone size: NA; J gene: TRBJ1-1; D gene: TRBD1; CDR3 protein: CASSRSTGATEAFF; CDR3 DNA: TGTGCCAGCAGCCGATCGACAGGGGCAACTGAAGCTTTCTTT
V gene: TRBV10-3; clone size: NA; J gene: TRBJ2-7; D gene: TRBD1; CDR3 protein: CAIRGDRGPYEQYF; CDR3 DNA: TGTGCCATCAGGGGGGACAGGGGGCCATACGAGCAGTACTTC
V gene: TRBV7-3; clone size: once; J gene: TRBJ2-2; D gene: NA; CDR3 protein: CASSLFVTGELFF; CDR3 DNA: TGTGCCAGCAGCCTATTTGTGACCGGGGAGCTGTTTTTT
V gene: TRBV7-2; clone size: NA; J gene: TRBJ2-6; D gene: NA; CDR3 protein: CASSLGGAPGANVLTF; CDR3 DNA: TGTGCCAGCAGCTTAGGCGGGGCCCCTGGGGCCAACGTCCTGACTTTC
V gene: TRBV7-6; clone size: NA; J gene: TRBJ1-2; D gene: TRBD1; CDR3 protein: CASSPGQGEFGYTF; CDR3 DNA: TGTGCCAGCAGCCCCGGACAGGGGGAATTTGGCTACACCTTC
V gene: TRBV28; clone size: NA; J gene: TRBJ1-1; D gene: NA; CDR3 protein: CASGIPLGGLITEAFF; CDR3 DNA: TGTGCCAGCGGAATACCACTCGGGGGGCTCATCACTGAAGCTTTCTTT
V gene: TRBV9; clone size: once; J gene: TRBJ2-1; D gene: TRBD1; CDR3 protein: CASSLGPQGAGNEQFF; CDR3 DNA: TGTGCCAGCAGCCTCGGACCACAGGGGGCGGGCAATGAGCAGTTCTTC
V gene: TRBV24-1; clone size: NA; J gene: TRBJ2-2; D gene: NA; CDR3 protein: CATKVGWSGQNTGELFF; CDR3 DNA: TGTGCCACCAAAGTGGGTTGGAGCGGCCAGAACACCGGGGAGCTGTTTTTT
V gene: TRBV6-5; clone size: NA; J gene: TRBJ1-4; D gene: TRBD1; CDR3 protein: CASSRDRGVEKLFF; CDR3 DNA: TGTGCCAGCAGTAGAGACAGGGGCGTTGAAAAACTGTTTTTT
V gene: TRBV5-1; clone size: NA; J gene: TRBJ1-1; D gene: NA; CDR3 protein: CASSPLLRGGTEAFF; CDR3 DNA: TGCGCCAGCAGCCCGTTACTTCGGGGGGGCACTGAAGCTTTCTTT
V gene: TRBV28; clone size: few; J gene: TRBJ2-1; D gene: TRBD2; CDR3 protein: CASSRTSGYNEQFF; CDR3 DNA: TGTGCCAGCAGTCGGACTAGCGGATACAATGAGCAGTTCTTC
V gene: TRBV11-2; clone size: NA; J gene: TRBJ1-5; D gene: NA; CDR3 protein: CASSSTRGSGNQPQHF; CDR3 DNA: TGTGCCAGCAGCTCAACCCGGGGTAGTGGCAATCAGCCCCAGCATTTT
V gene: TRBV7-2; clone size: NA; J gene: TRBJ2-3; D gene: TRBD2; CDR3 protein: CASSPTGTTTQYF; CDR3 DNA: TGTGCCAGCAGCCCGACTGGGACTACCACGCAGTATTTT
V gene: TRBV6-6; clone size: NA; J gene: TRBJ1-5; D gene: NA; CDR3 protein: CASSYSGRDRQPQHF; CDR3 DNA: TGTGCCAGCAGTTACTCAGGCAGGGATAGGCAGCCCCAGCATTTT
V gene: TRBV29-1; clone size: NA; J gene: TRBJ2-7; D gene: TRBD1; CDR3 protein: CSVINWDRGDYEQYF; CDR3 DNA: TGCAGCGTGATCAACTGGGACAGGGGAGACTACGAGCAGTACTTC
V gene: TRBV10-2; clone size: NA; J gene: TRBJ2-7; D gene: TRBD1; CDR3 protein: CASTTDRDSYEQYF; CDR3 DNA: TGCGCCAGCACCACGGACAGGGACTCCTACGAGCAGTACTTC
V gene: TRBV28; clone size: few; J gene: TRBJ1-1; D gene: TRBD1; CDR3 protein: CASSSLTGRFTEAFF; CDR3 DNA: TGTGCCAGCAGTTCCCTGACAGGGCGATTCACTGAAGCTTTCTTT
V gene: TRBV5-1; clone size: NA; J gene: TRBJ2-7; D gene: TRBD1; CDR3 protein: CASSLPPGQGISYEQYF; CDR3 DNA: TGCGCCAGCAGCTTGCCCCCGGGACAGGGGATCTCCTACGAGCAGTACTTC
V gene: TRBV5-1; clone size: once; J gene: TRBJ1-1; D gene: TRBD1; CDR3 protein: CASRQGSNTEAFF; CDR3 DNA: TGCGCCAGCAGACAGGGGTCGAACACTGAAGCTTTCTTT
V gene: TRBV7-2; clone size: NA; J gene: TRBJ1-1; D gene: NA; CDR3 protein: CASSQYRNTEAFF; CDR3 DNA: TGTGCCAGCAGCCAGTACAGGAACACTGAAGCTTTCTTT